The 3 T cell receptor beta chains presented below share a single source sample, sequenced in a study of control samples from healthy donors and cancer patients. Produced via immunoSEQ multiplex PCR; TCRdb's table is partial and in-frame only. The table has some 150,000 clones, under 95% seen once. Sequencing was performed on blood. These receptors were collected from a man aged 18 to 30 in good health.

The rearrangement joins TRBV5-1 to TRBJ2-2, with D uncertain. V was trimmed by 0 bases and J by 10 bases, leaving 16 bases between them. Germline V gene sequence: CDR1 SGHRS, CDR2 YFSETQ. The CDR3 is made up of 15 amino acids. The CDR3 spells CASSLVVRSSEELFF. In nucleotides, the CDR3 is TGCGCCAGCAGCTTGGTTGTCCGGTCCTCCGAGGAGCTGTTTTTT.

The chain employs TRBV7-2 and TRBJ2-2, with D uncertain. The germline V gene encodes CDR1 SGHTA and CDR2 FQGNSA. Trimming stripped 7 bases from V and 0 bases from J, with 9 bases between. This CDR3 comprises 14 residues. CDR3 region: CASTFTANTGELFF. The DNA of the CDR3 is TGTGCCAGCACCTTCACGGCGAACACCGGGGAGCTGTTTTTT.

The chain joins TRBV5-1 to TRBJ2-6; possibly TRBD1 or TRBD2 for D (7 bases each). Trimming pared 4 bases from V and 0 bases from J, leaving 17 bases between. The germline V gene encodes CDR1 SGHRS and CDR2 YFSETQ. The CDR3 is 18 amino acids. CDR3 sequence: CASSGKTGRGSGANVLTF. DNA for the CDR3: TGCGCCAGCAGCGGGAAGACAGGGAGGGGCTCTGGGGCCAACGTCCTGACTTTC.